This T cell receptor (beta chain) was captured in a study of cytomegalovirus exposure and HLA in healthy donors. Study-wide background: Among roughly 190 million T cells, an earlier analysis found approximately 110 million unique TCR beta sequences. Whole-study results and caveats: Confirmation was obtained in vitro that a few CMV-associated chains are specific for CMV antigens.

The CDR3 runs 14 residues. The V gene lost 5 bases and the J gene lost 7 bases, with 17 bases spanning the gap. CDR1 and CDR2 from the germline V gene are SGHAT and FQNNGV. In the case of this clone: What it binds is not known.

PCR amplification relied on 60 Vbeta primers (plus 13 Jbeta primers). The data were produced by immunoSEQ multiplex PCR, yet TCRdb's version contains in-frame clones alone and is incomplete. Of approximately 130,000 clones listed, more than 70% are singletons. Sequencing used PBMCs. The clonotype comes from a male donor in good health and CMV-seronegative. V is TRBV11-2 and J is TRBJ2-5, with D possibly being TRBD1 (5 bases). The CDR3 reads CASSTLEGAGTQYF. The CDR3 bases are TGTGCCAGCAGCACGCTAGAAGGGGCCGGGACCCAGTACTTC.